This T cell receptor beta chain came from a study of cytomegalovirus exposure and HLA in healthy donors. Every donor was a healthy person donating bone marrow. V lost 0 bases, J lost 5 bases, and 7 bases stayed unmatched. In germline, CDR1 is SGDLS, CDR2 YYNGEE. The CDR3 is 16 residues long. Both 60 Vbeta primers and 13 Jbeta primers went into the PCR. Sequencing used immunoSEQ multiplex PCR; TCRdb keeps in-frame clones, though not all of them. The sample table sets out about 150,000 clones. The sequence came from a woman aged 45-65 years in good health and CMV-seronegative. The specimen sequenced was PBMCs. This rearrangement joins TRBV9 to TRBJ2-1; 8 bases line up with TRBD1. CDR3 coding DNA: TGTGCCAGCAGCGTAGGCAGGGGGCCTAGGAACAATGAGCAGTTCTTC. Translation gives CASSVGRGPRNNEQFF.